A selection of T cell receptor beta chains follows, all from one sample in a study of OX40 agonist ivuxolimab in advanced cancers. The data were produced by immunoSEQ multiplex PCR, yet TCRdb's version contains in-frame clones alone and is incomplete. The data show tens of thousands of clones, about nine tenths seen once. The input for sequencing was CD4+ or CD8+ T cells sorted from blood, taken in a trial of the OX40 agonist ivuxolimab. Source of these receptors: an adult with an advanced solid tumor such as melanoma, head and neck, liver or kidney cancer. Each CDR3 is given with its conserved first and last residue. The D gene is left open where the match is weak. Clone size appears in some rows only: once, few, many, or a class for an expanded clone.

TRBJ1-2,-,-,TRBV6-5,CASSYSGARNGYTF,TGTGCCAGCAGTTACTCAGGGGCCAGAAATGGCTACACCTTC
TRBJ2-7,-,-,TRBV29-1,CSVEGGSGPAQYF,TGCAGCGTTGAAGGGGGTTCGGGACCCGCGCAGTACTTC
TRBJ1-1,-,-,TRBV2,CASTRATEAFF,TGTGCCAGCACCCGAGCCACTGAAGCTTTCTTT
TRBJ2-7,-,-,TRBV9,CASSPMSGLHYEQYF,TGTGCCAGCAGCCCCATGTCAGGGCTTCACTACGAGCAGTACTTC
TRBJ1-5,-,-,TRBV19,CASSSTAGPSPQHF,TGTGCCAGTAGTAGTACGGCAGGGCCCTCCCCCCAGCATTTT
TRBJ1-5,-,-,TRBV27,CASSLSRAMGANQPQHF,TGTGCCAGCAGTTTATCGCGCGCTATGGGGGCCAATCAGCCCCAGCATTTT
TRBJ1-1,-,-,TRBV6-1,CASSKGSGGPTEAFF,TGTGCCAGCAGTAAGGGATCCGGGGGCCCAACTGAAGCTTTCTTT
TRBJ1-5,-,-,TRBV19,CASSPREQPQHF,TGTGCCAGTAGCCCCCGGGAGCAGCCCCAGCATTTT
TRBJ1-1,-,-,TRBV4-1,CASSQGSMSTEAFF,TGCGCCAGCAGCCAAGGCTCGATGAGCACTGAAGCTTTCTTT
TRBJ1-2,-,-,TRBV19,CASSKDRPYGYTF,TGTGCCAGTAGTAAAGACAGACCCTATGGCTACACCTTC
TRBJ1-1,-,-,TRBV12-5,CASGLERTNTEAFF,TGTGCTAGTGGTTTGGAAAGAACGAACACTGAAGCTTTCTTT
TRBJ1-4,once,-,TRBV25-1,CASSAQSSGEKLFF,TGTGCCAGCAGTGCACAGAGCTCGGGCGAAAAACTGTTTTTT
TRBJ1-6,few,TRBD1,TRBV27,CASSFRTGNSPLHF,TGTGCCAGCAGTTTTCGGACAGGGAATTCACCCCTCCACTTT
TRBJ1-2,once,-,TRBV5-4,CASSFGVHYGYTF,TGCGCCAGCAGCTTCGGGGTCCACTATGGCTACACCTTC
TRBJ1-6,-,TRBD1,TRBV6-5,CASTLTGENNSPLHF,TGTGCCAGCACTCTGACAGGGGAGAATAATTCACCCCTCCACTTT
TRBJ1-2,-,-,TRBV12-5,CASGLGSGVYGYTF,TGTGCTAGTGGTTTAGGTTCGGGGGTCTATGGCTACACCTTC
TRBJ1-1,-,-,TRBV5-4,CASRADSFYTEAFF,TGTGCCAGCAGGGCTGACAGTTTCTACACTGAAGCTTTCTTT
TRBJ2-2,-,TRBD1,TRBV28,CASRPGTGRSGELFF,TGTGCCAGCAGACCGGGGACAGGGAGGAGCGGGGAGCTGTTTTTT
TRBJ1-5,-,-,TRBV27,CASSGGGNQPQHF,TGTGCCAGTTCGGGGGGGGGTAATCAGCCCCAGCATTTT
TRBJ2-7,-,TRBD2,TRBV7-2,CASSHGTSGGGSYEQYF,TGTGCCAGCAGCCATGGGACTAGCGGGGGAGGCTCCTACGAGCAGTACTTC
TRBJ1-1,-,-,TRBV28,CASSLYSGTENTEAFF,TGTGCCAGCAGTTTATATTCTGGGACCGAGAACACTGAAGCTTTCTTT
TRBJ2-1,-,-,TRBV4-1,CASSQEPEGVYNEQFF,TGCGCCAGCAGCCAAGAACCGGAGGGTGTCTACAATGAGCAGTTCTTC
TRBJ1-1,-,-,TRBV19,CASSEGSGGTEAFF,TGTGCCAGTAGTGAAGGGAGTGGGGGGACTGAAGCTTTCTTT
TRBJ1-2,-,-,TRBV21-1,CASSKARVIGYTF,TGTGCCAGCAGCAAAGCAAGGGTAATCGGCTACACCTTC
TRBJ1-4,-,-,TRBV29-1,CSVVSDGEKLFF,TGCAGCGTTGTGTCCGACGGTGAAAAACTGTTTTTT
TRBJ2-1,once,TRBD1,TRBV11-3,CASSLVSSSWTGKSYNEQFF,TGTGCCAGCAGCTTAGTCTCTTCCTCTTGGACAGGGAAGTCCTACAATGAGCAGTTCTTC
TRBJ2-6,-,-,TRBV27,CASSSRSGANVLTF,TGTGCCAGCAGTTCTAGGTCTGGGGCCAACGTCCTGACTTTC
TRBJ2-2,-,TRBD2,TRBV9,CASSVVPSGENTGELFF,TGTGCCAGCAGCGTAGTTCCTAGCGGGGAGAACACCGGGGAGCTGTTTTTT
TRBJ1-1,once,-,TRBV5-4,CASSTTQGYTEAFF,TGTGCCAGCAGTACAACACAGGGCTACACTGAAGCTTTCTTT
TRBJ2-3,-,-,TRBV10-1,CASPLPGTDTQYF,TGCGCCAGCCCCCTCCCGGGCACAGATACGCAGTATTTT
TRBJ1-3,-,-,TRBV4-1,CASSQDQAIPNTIYF,TGCGCCAGCAGCCAAGATCAGGCTATACCGAACACCATATATTTT
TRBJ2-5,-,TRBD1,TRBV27,CASSLLNRGPETQYF,TGTGCCAGCAGTTTATTGAACAGGGGGCCGGAGACCCAGTACTTC
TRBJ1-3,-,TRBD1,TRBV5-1,CASSWTGPSGNTIYF,TGCGCCAGCAGCTGGACAGGGCCGTCTGGAAACACCATATATTTT
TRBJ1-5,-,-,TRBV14,CASSQENQPQHF,TGTGCCAGCAGCCAAGAGAATCAGCCCCAGCATTTT
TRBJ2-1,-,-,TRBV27,CASRLGTEGNEQFF,TGTGCCAGCAGATTGGGGACGGAGGGCAATGAGCAGTTCTTC
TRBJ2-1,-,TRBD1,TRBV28,CASSHEPGQGSNEQFF,TGTGCCAGCAGTCATGAGCCGGGACAGGGATCGAATGAGCAGTTCTTC
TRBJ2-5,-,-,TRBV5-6,CASSLVAREETQYF,TGTGCCAGCAGCTTGGTAGCCAGGGAGGAGACCCAGTACTTC
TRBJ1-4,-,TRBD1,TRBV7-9,CASSLKTGDGNEKLFF,TGTGCCAGCAGCTTAAAGACAGGGGACGGGAATGAAAAACTGTTTTTT
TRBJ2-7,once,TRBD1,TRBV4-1,CASSQAGDRGYEQYF,TGCGCCAGCAGCCAAGCCGGGGACAGGGGCTACGAGCAGTACTTC
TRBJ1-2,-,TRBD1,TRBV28,CASSIKGAGQDPFNYGYTF,TGTGCCAGCTCAATTAAGGGGGCGGGACAGGACCCTTTTAACTATGGCTACACCTTC
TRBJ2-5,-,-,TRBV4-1,CASSQDGVKTQYF,TGCGCCAGCAGCCAAGATGGGGTGAAGACCCAGTACTTC
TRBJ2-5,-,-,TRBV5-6,CASSLDGRGKETQYF,TGTGCCAGCAGCTTGGACGGCAGGGGTAAAGAGACCCAGTACTTC
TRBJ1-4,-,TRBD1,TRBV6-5,CASRTGGANEKLFF,TGTGCCAGCAGAACAGGGGGCGCGAATGAAAAACTGTTTTTT
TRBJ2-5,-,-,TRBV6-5,CASSYLGGAQETQYF,TGTGCCAGCAGTTACCTGGGGGGCGCTCAAGAGACCCAGTACTTC
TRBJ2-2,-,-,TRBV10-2,CATRGASTGELFF,TGCGCCACCAGAGGGGCCTCCACCGGGGAGCTGTTTTTT
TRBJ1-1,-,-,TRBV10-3,CAISGETEAFF,TGTGCCATCAGTGGGGAGACTGAAGCTTTCTTT
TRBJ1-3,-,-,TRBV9,CASSPEGVSGNTIYF,TGTGCCAGCAGCCCCGAGGGAGTCTCTGGAAACACCATATATTTT
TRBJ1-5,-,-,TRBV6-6,CASSSLPGAGQPQHF,TGTGCCAGCAGTTCCCTACCGGGGGCGGGTCAGCCCCAGCATTTT
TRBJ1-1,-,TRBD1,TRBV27,CASRGQGYTEAFF,TGTGCCAGCCGCGGACAGGGATACACTGAAGCTTTCTTT
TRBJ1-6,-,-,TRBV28,CASSNGGSPLHF,TGTGCCAGCAGTAATGGGGGTTCACCCCTCCACTTT
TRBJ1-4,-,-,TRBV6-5,CASSYSSSTNEKLFF,TGTGCCAGCAGTTACTCTAGTTCAACTAATGAAAAACTGTTTTTT
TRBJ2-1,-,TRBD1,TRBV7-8,CASNKDRAAYNEQFF,TGTGCCAGCAACAAGGACAGGGCAGCCTACAATGAGCAGTTCTTC
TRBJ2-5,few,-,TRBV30,CAWSWGSGTQYF,TGTGCCTGGAGTTGGGGGTCTGGGACCCAGTACTTC
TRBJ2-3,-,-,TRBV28,CASSLSPAGTQYF,TGTGCCAGCAGTTTATCCCCCGCGGGGACGCAGTATTTT
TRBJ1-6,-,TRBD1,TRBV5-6,CASSLETGWYNSPLHF,TGTGCCAGCAGCCTAGAGACAGGGTGGTACAATTCACCCCTCCACTTT
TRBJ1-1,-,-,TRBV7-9,CASSLAYEAFF,TGTGCCAGCAGCTTAGCGTACGAAGCTTTCTTT
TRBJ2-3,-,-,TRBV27,CASSFRSTDTQYF,TGTGCCAGCAGTTTTAGGAGCACAGATACGCAGTATTTT